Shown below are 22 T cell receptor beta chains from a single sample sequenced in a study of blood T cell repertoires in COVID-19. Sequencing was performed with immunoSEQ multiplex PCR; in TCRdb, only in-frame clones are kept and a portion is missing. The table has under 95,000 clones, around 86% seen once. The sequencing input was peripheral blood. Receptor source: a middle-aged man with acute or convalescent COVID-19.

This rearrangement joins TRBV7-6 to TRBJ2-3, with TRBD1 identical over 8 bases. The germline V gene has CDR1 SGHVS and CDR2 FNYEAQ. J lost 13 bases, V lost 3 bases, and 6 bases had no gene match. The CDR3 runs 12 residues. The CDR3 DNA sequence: TGTGCCAGCAGCTTCGGACAGGGTCCTAAGTATTTT. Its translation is CASSFGQGPKYF.

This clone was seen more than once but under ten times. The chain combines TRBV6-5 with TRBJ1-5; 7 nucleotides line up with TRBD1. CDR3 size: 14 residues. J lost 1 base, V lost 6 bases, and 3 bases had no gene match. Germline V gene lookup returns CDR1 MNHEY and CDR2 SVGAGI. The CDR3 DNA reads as TGTGCCAGCAGGGGACAGCCGAGCAATCAGCCCCAGCATTTT. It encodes CASRGQPSNQPQHF.

CDR3 DNA: TGTGCCAGCAGCTCAGGGGTAGGACAGGGTCATGGGTCCCAGTACTTC. Translated, it gives CASSSGVGQGHGSQYF. The V gene is TRBV7-2, the J gene TRBJ2-5, with 8 bases that match TRBD1. This CDR3 has 16 amino acids. Germline V lookup: CDR1 SGHTA, CDR2 FQGNSA. V lost 4 bases to trimming and J lost 9 bases; unmatched junction nucleotides: 16.

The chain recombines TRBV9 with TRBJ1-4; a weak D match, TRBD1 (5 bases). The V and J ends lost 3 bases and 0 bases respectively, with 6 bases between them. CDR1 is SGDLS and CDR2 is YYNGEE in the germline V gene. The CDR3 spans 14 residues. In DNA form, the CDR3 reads TGTGCCAGCAGCGAGACAGCAACTAATGAAAAACTGTTTTTT. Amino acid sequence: CASSETATNEKLFF.

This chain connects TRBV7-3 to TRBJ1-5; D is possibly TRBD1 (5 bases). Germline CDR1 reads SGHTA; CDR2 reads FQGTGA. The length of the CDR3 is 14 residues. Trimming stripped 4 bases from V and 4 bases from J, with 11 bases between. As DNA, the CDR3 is TGTGCCAGCAGCTCAGGGTCAGGGAATCAGCCCCAGCATTTT. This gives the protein CASSSGSGNQPQHF. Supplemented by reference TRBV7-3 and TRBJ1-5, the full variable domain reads GAGVSQTPSNKVTEKGKYVELRCDPISGHTALYWYRQSLGQGPEFLIYFQGTGAADDSGLPNDRFFAVRPEGSVSTLKIQRTERGDSAVYLCASSSGSGNQPQHFGDGTRLSIL.

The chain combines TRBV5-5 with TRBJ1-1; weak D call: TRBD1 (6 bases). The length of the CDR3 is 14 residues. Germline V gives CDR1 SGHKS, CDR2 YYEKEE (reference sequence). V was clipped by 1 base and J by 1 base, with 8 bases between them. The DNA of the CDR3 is TGTGCCAGCAGCTTGCGGACAGAGAACACTGAAGCTTTCTTT. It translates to CASSLRTENTEAFF.

CDR3 bases: TGTGCCAGCAGTGCCGACAGGGGGTCTGGAAACACCATATATTTT. Translating gives CASSADRGSGNTIYF. The chain uses TRBV2 and TRBJ1-3, with 9 bases matching TRBD1. There are 15 residues in the CDR3. Germline trimming cut 4 bases from V and 1 base from J; bases unmatched to any gene: 2. CDR1 and CDR2 (germline): SNHLY, FYNNEI.

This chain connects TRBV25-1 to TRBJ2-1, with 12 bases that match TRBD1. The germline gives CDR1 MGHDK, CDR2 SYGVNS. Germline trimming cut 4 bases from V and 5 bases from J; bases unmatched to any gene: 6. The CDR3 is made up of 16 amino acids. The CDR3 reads CASSALGQGANNEQFF. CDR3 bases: TGTGCCAGCAGTGCCCTGGGACAGGGGGCTAACAATGAGCAGTTCTTC.

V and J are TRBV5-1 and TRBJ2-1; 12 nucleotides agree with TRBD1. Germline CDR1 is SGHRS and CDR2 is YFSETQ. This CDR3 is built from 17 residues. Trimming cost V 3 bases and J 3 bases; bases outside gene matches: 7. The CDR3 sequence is CASSSSGQGAVYNEQFF. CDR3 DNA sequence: TGCGCCAGCAGCTCCTCGGGACAGGGGGCGGTCTACAATGAGCAGTTCTTC.

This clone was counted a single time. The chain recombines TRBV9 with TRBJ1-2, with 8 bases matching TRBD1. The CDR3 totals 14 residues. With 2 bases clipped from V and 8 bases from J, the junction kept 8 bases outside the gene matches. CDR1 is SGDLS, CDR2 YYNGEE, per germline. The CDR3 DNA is TGTGCCAGCAGCGTTACAGGGGGGGTCTCGGGCTACACCTTC. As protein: CASSVTGGVSGYTF.

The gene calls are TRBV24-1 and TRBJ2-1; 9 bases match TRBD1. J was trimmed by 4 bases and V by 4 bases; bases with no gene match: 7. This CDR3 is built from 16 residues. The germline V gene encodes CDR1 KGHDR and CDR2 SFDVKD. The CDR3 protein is CATSEGGQGRYNEQFF. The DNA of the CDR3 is TGTGCCACCAGTGAGGGGGGACAGGGTAGATACAATGAGCAGTTCTTC.

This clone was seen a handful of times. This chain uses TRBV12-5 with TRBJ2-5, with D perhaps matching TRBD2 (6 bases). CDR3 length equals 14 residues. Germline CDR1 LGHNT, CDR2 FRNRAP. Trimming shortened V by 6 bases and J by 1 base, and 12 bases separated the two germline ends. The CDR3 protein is CASGAEGFQETQYF. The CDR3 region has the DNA TGTGCTAGTGGGGCGGAGGGCTTCCAAGAGACCCAGTACTTC.

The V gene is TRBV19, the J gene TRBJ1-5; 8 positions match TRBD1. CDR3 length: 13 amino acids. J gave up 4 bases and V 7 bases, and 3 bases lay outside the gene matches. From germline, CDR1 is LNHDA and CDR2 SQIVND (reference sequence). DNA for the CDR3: TGTGCCAGTAAAGGACAGGGAAATCAGCCCCAGCATTTT. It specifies CASKGQGNQPQHF.

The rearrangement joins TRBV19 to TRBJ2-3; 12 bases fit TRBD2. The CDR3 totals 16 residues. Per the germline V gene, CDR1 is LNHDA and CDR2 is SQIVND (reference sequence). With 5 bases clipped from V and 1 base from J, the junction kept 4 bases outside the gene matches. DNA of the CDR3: TGTGCCAGTAGTCCGTGGACTAGCGGGGGCACAGATACGCAGTATTTT. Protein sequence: CASSPWTSGGTDTQYF.

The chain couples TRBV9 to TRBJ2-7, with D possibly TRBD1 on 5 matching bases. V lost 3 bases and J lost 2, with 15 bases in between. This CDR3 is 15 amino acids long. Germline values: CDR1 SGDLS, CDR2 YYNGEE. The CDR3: CASSAQNWGPYEQYF. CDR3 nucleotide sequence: TGTGCCAGCAGCGCACAAAACTGGGGCCCCTACGAGCAGTACTTC. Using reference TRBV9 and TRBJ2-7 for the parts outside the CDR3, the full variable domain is DSGVTQTPKHLITATGQRVTLRCSPRSGDLSVYWYQQSLDQGLQFLIQYYNGEERAKGNILERFSAQQFPDLHSELNLSSLELGDSALYFCASSAQNWGPYEQYFGPGTRLTVT.

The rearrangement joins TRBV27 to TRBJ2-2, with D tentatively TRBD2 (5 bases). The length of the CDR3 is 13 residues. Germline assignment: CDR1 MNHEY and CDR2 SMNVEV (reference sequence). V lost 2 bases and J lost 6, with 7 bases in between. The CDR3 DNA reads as TGTGCCAGCAGTTTAGCGGGCTCCGGGGAGCTGTTTTTT. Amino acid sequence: CASSLAGSGELFF.

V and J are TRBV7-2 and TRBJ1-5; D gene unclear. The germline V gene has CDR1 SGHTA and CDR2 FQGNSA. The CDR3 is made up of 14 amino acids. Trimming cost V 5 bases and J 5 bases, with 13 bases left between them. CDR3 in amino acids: CASSLSSDYQPQHF. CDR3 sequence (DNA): TGTGCCAGCAGCCTATCTTCGGACTATCAGCCCCAGCATTTT.

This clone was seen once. The CDR3 protein is CASSQKDRGNAAFF. CDR3 nucleotide sequence: TGTGCCAGCAGCCAGAAAGACAGGGGGAACGCAGCTTTCTTT. The chain combines TRBV3-1 (or the pseudogene TRBV3-2) with TRBJ1-1; TRBD1 aligns across 9 bases. The CDR3 has 14 amino acids. J gave up 10 bases and V 3 bases, and 9 bases lay outside the gene matches. The germline CDR1 and CDR2 sequences are LGHDT and YNNKEL (reference sequence).

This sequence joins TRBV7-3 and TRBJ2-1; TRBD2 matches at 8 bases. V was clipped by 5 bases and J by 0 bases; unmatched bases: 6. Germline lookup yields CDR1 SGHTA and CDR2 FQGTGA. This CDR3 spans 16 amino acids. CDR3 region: CASSPLGGASYNEQFF. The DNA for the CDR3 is TGTGCCAGCAGCCCCCTCGGGGGGGCCTCCTACAATGAGCAGTTCTTC.

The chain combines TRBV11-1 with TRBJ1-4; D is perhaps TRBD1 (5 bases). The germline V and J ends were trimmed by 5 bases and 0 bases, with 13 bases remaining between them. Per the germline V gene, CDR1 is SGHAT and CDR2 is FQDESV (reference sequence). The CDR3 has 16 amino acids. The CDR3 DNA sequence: TGTGCCAGCAGCGCCTATGACAGCCCAACTAATGAAAAACTGTTTTTT. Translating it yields CASSAYDSPTNEKLFF.

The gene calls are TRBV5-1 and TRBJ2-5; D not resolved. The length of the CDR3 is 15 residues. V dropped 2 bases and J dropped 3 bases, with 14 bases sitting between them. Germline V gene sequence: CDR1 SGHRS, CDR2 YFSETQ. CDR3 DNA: TGCGCCAGCAGCTTAAGCCAGGCCCCGAAAGAGACCCAGTACTTC. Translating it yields CASSLSQAPKETQYF. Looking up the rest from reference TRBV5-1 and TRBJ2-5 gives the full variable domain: KAGVTQTPRYLIKTRGQQVTLSCSPISGHRSVSWYQQTPGQGLQFLFEYFSETQRNKGNFPGRFSGRQFSNSRSEMNVSTLELGDSALYLCASSLSQAPKETQYFGPGTRLLVL.

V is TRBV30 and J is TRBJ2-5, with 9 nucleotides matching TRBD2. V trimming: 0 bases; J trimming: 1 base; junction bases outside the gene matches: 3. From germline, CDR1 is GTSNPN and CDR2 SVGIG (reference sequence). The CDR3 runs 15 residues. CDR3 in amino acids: CAWSVIAGAQETQYF. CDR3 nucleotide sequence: TGTGCCTGGAGTGTAATAGCGGGAGCCCAAGAGACCCAGTACTTC.